Following are 30 T cell receptor beta chains from one sample sequenced in a study of blood T cell repertoires in COVID-19. Data came from immunoSEQ multiplex PCR; TCRdb stores just in-frame clones and leaves some out. Here the sample spans approximately 66,000 clones, 88% being singletons. The sample was peripheral blood. Receptor source: a woman in her forties or fifties with active or convalescent COVID-19.

This clone was seen a handful of times. The CDR3 reads CASMMGGSTNEKLFF. The CDR3 region has the DNA TGTGCCAGTATGATGGGGGGGTCGACTAATGAAAAACTGTTTTTT. J is TRBJ1-4 and V is TRBV19; D is possibly TRBD1 (5 bases). CDR1 is LNHDA, CDR2 SQIVND, per germline (reference sequence). This CDR3 spans 15 amino acids. V was trimmed by 7 bases and J by 2 bases, leaving 14 bases between them.

This chain connects TRBV12-3 or TRBV12-4 to TRBJ1-4; D remains ambiguous. The germline V and J ends were trimmed by 6 bases and 8 bases, with 13 bases remaining between them. The CDR3 spans 13 residues. The CDR3 loop reads CASSNSGGEKLFF. As DNA, the CDR3 is TGTGCCAGCAGCAACAGCGGAGGGGAAAAACTGTTTTTT.

This chain links TRBV25-1 with TRBJ1-1, with no clear D. Trimming left V 0 bases short and J 3 bases short, with 11 bases between. Looked up from germline, CDR1 is MGHDK and CDR2 is SYGVNS. This CDR3 comprises 15 residues. In DNA form, the CDR3 reads TGTGCCAGCAGTGAATACGGGGTGGCCGACACTGAAGCTTTCTTT. Translating it yields CASSEYGVADTEAFF.

V and J are TRBV28 and TRBJ2-1, with TRBD2 identical over 7 bases. Per germline, CDR1 MDHEN and CDR2 SYDVKM. V gave up 5 bases and J gave up 9 bases; unmatched junction bases: 13. CDR3 size: 15 residues. The CDR3 here is CASSRASGRPGEQFF. For the CDR3, the DNA is TGTGCCAGCAGTAGGGCTAGCGGACGCCCAGGTGAGCAGTTCTTC. Based on the CDR3 plus reference TRBV28 and TRBJ2-1, the full variable domain is DVKVTQSSRYLVKRTGEKVFLECVQDMDHENMFWYRQDPGLGLRLIYFSYDVKMKEKGDIPEGYSVSREKKERFSLILESASTNQTSMYLCASSRASGRPGEQFFGPGTRLTVL.

J is TRBJ1-1 and V is TRBV5-5; D not resolved. V shed 0 bases and J shed 3 bases, with 9 bases lying between them. Germline CDR1 reads SGHKS; CDR2 reads YYEKEE (reference sequence). This CDR3 is built from 14 residues. This CDR3 is CASSLVLQHTEAFF. The CDR3 coding sequence is TGTGCCAGCAGCTTGGTCCTACAGCACACTGAAGCTTTCTTT.

V and J are TRBV6-2 or TRBV6-3 and TRBJ2-3; D unresolved. The V gene lost 4 bases and the J gene lost 2 bases, with 7 bases spanning the gap. The CDR3 has 13 amino acids. CDR1 is MNHEY, CDR2 SVGEGT, per germline. CDR3 sequence (DNA): TGTGCCAGCAGTTCCTATAACACAGATACGCAGTATTTT. Protein sequence: CASSSYNTDTQYF.

The chain joins TRBV7-6 to TRBJ2-1; 12 nucleotides match TRBD2. The V gene's germline CDR1 is SGHVS and CDR2 FNYEAQ. The CDR3 extends over 15 amino acids. The ends lost 6 bases at V and 7 bases at J; junction bases unmatched: 7. CDR3 in amino acids: CASSPTSGSRNEQFF. The CDR3, as DNA: TGTGCCAGCAGTCCGACTAGCGGGAGTAGGAATGAGCAGTTCTTC. Full variable domain (missing parts from reference TRBV7-6 and TRBJ2-1): GAGVSQSPRYKVTKRGQDVALRCDPISGHVSLYWYRQALGQGPEFLTYFNYEAQQDKSGLPNDRFSAERPEGSISTLTIQRTEQRDSAMYRCASSPTSGSRNEQFFGPGTRLTVL.

V and J are TRBV4-1 and TRBJ1-1; 8 positions agree with TRBD1. V gave up 0 bases and J gave up 4 bases; unmatched junction bases: 1. Germline CDR1 is MGHRA and CDR2 is YSYEKL. The length of the CDR3 is 14 residues. Here the CDR3 DNA reads TGCGCCAGCAGCCAAGATGGACAGGGCACTGAAGCTTTCTTT. Its translation is CASSQDGQGTEAFF.

V gene TRBV7-2 combines with J gene TRBJ2-1; 7 positions match TRBD2. The ends lost 2 bases at V and 15 bases at J; junction bases unmatched: 13. Germline CDR1 SGHTA, CDR2 FQGNSA. CDR3 size: 14 residues. CDR3 sequence: CASSLLAEPTLPFF. CDR3 DNA: TGTGCCAGCAGCTTACTAGCGGAACCTACTCTCCCGTTCTTC. The full variable domain, in which reference TRBV7-2 and TRBJ2-1 provide the parts outside the CDR3, is GAGVSQSPSNKVTEKGKDVELRCDPISGHTALYWYRQSLGQGLEFLIYFQGNSAPDKSGLPSDRFSAERTGGSVSTLTIQRTQQEDSAVYLCASSLLAEPTLPFFGPGTRLTVL.

The chain joins TRBV13 to TRBJ1-3; D perhaps matches TRBD1 (5 bases). The V gene lost 2 bases and the J gene lost 3 bases, with 14 bases spanning the gap. From germline, CDR1 is PRHDT and CDR2 FYEKMQ (reference sequence). The CDR3 length is 16 residues. CDR3 residues: CASSLLPVGDGNTIYF. The CDR3 nucleotides are TGTGCCAGCAGCTTACTCCCGGTAGGGGATGGAAACACCATATATTTT. Drawing the rest from reference TRBV13 and TRBJ1-3, the complete variable domain is AAGVIQSPRHLIKEKRETATLKCYPIPRHDTVYWYQQGPGQDPQFLISFYEKMQSDKGSIPDRFSAQQFSDYHSELNMSSLELGDSALYFCASSLLPVGDGNTIYFGEGSWLTVV.

The chain carries TRBV6-6 and TRBJ2-3, with D possibly matching TRBD2 (7 bases). Trimming removed 5 bases at V and 14 bases at J, with 26 bases between. The CDR3 covers 15 residues. Germline CDR1 and CDR2: MNHNY and SVGAGI (reference sequence). The CDR3 region is CASSTSAGRGEQPYF. The CDR3, as DNA: TGTGCCAGCAGTACCTCCGCGGGGAGGGGGGAGCAGCCGTATTTT.

This clone came up a few times. The V and J genes are TRBV5-8 and TRBJ1-4, with a tentative D call TRBD1 (6 bases). Germline V gene lookup returns CDR1 SGHTS and CDR2 YDEGEE. This CDR3 is built from 15 residues. V was pared by 0 bases and J by 6 bases, with 12 bases between. In DNA form, the CDR3 reads TGTGCCAGCAGCTTGGGCGGACAGTTGTATGAAAAACTGTTTTTT. Its protein product is CASSLGGQLYEKLFF.

The chain has TRBV20-1 and TRBJ1-6, with 8 nucleotides matching TRBD1. V shed 6 bases and J 10 bases; nucleotides not matched to a gene: 14. Germline V gene sequence: CDR1 DFQATT, CDR2 SNEGSKA (reference sequence). The CDR3 totals 15 residues. The CDR3 region has the DNA TGCAGTGCCAGTTTAACGGGACAGGTGGGGTCACCCCTCCACTTT. Residues: CSASLTGQVGSPLHF.

The V and J genes are TRBV7-9 and TRBJ1-1, with D possibly being TRBD1 (6 bases). CDR1 SEHNR and CDR2 FQNEAQ come from the germline V gene (reference sequence). Trimming shortened V by 5 bases and J by 7 bases, and 17 bases separated the two germline ends. The CDR3 spans 14 residues. CDR3 bases: TGTGCCAGCAGCCGGTCCGGGACAAAGGGTGAAGCTTTCTTT. Amino acid sequence: CASSRSGTKGEAFF.

V is TRBV6-5 and J is TRBJ1-2; 11 bases are a match to TRBD1. CDR3 size: 13 residues. Germline CDR1 and CDR2: MNHEY and SVGAGI. V lost 5 bases to trimming and J lost 7 bases; unmatched junction nucleotides: 3. The CDR3 spells CASSPDRGLGYTF. CDR3 nucleotide sequence: TGTGCCAGCAGTCCGGACAGGGGGCTTGGCTACACCTTC.

This rearrangement joins TRBV3-1 (or the pseudogene TRBV3-2) to TRBJ2-2; D is perhaps TRBD2 (5 bases). The germline gives CDR1 LGHDT, CDR2 YNNKEL (reference sequence). The CDR3 has 15 residues. V was cut by 2 bases and J by 2 bases, with 9 bases left in between. CDR3 in DNA: TGTGCCAGCAGCCAATGGGGAGACAACACCGGGGAGCTGTTTTTT. It translates to CASSQWGDNTGELFF.

The rearrangement uses TRBV24-1 and TRBJ1-1; D is unclear. This CDR3 comprises 13 residues. The germline V and J ends were trimmed by 4 bases and 10 bases, with 15 bases remaining between them. In germline, CDR1 is KGHDR, CDR2 SFDVKD. CDR3 nucleotides: TGTGCCACCAGTGAGGGCCCCAATTATCCAGCTTTCTTT. Protein: CATSEGPNYPAFF.

This clone was counted once. This chain joins TRBV19 and TRBJ2-2; TRBD1 agrees at 11 bases. J lost 6 bases, V lost 5 bases, and 5 bases had no gene match. This CDR3 comprises 15 residues. Per the germline V gene, CDR1 is LNHDA and CDR2 is SQIVND (reference sequence). The CDR3 coding sequence is TGTGCCAGTAGTGCCGGACAGGGGGCGGCCGGGGAGCTGTTTTTT. It is translated as CASSAGQGAAGELFF. Filled out from reference TRBV19 and TRBJ2-2, the complete variable domain reads DGGITQSPKYLFRKEGQNVTLSCEQNLNHDAMYWYRQDPGQGLRLIYYSQIVNDFQKGDIAEGYSVSREKKESFPLTVTSAQKNPTAFYLCASSAGQGAAGELFFGEGSRLTVL.

This rearrangement joins TRBV6-5 to TRBJ2-5, with 11 bases aligning to TRBD1. Germline V CDR1 and CDR2: MNHEY, SVGAGI. This CDR3 spans 15 amino acids. V shed 6 bases, J shed 5 bases, and the junction held 8 bases outside the gene matches. The CDR3 spells CASRYGQGAGETQYF. The CDR3, as DNA: TGTGCCAGCAGATACGGACAGGGGGCGGGTGAGACCCAGTACTTC.

This chain connects TRBV4-2 to TRBJ2-2; weak D call: TRBD2 (8 bases). Trimming left V 4 bases short and J 4 bases short, with 16 bases between. This CDR3 has 16 amino acids. Germline CDR1 and CDR2: LGHNA and YNFKEQ. The CDR3 region has the DNA TGTGCCAGCAGCCCGCCGGGAGGGGGCACCACCGGGGAGCTGTTTTTT. As protein: CASSPPGGGTTGELFF.

The rearrangement uses TRBV13 and TRBJ2-7, with 9 bases fitting TRBD1. The germline CDR1 and CDR2 sequences are PRHDT and FYEKMQ (reference sequence). J lost 5 bases, V lost 5 bases, and 7 bases had no gene match. CDR3 size: 14 residues. CDR3 amino acids: CASSPPDRGNEQYF. The CDR3 nucleotides read TGTGCCAGCAGCCCACCGGACAGGGGTAACGAGCAGTACTTC.

The CDR3 is CASTPGGRRTGELFF. The DNA of the CDR3 is TGTGCCAGTACCCCCGGAGGGAGGAGAACCGGGGAGCTGTTTTTT. The V gene is TRBV19, the J gene TRBJ2-2; possible D gene TRBD2, 6 bases. V was pared by 7 bases and J by 5 bases, with 17 bases between. The CDR3 has 15 residues. Germline loops: CDR1 LNHDA, CDR2 SQIVND (reference sequence).

The chain joins TRBV19 to TRBJ2-5; a possible D gene is TRBD1 (6 bases). V lost 7 bases and J 2 bases, leaving 14 bases between the germline ends. The CDR3 length is 14 residues. Germline assignment: CDR1 LNHDA and CDR2 SQIVND (reference sequence). CDR3 sequence reads: CASNSQGWQETQYF. CDR3 nucleotide sequence: TGTGCCAGTAACTCGCAGGGGTGGCAAGAGACCCAGTACTTC.

V usage is TRBV19 and J usage is TRBJ2-1; D is unresolved. The germline V and J ends were trimmed by 1 base and 16 bases, with 17 bases remaining between them. The CDR3 contains 13 residues. The germline gives CDR1 LNHDA, CDR2 SQIVND (reference sequence). As DNA, the CDR3 is TGTGCCAGTAGTATAGGGCAATCGGCTAGTAGATTCTTC. Translating it yields CASSIGQSASRFF.

The chain links TRBV19 to TRBJ1-2; 8 bases are shared with TRBD1. This CDR3 has 16 residues. With V trimmed by 6 bases and J by 2 bases, 11 bases remained unmatched. CDR1 and CDR2 from the germline V gene are LNHDA and SQIVND (reference sequence). The CDR3 DNA is TGTGCCAGTAGCCACCGGGACAGGAGGCACAACTATGGCTACACCTTC. It is translated as CASSHRDRRHNYGYTF.

The chain links TRBV6-5 to TRBJ2-7, with 7 bases identical to TRBD1. This CDR3 spans 15 amino acids. V shed 3 bases and J 2 bases; nucleotides not matched to a gene: 7. From germline, CDR1 is MNHEY and CDR2 SVGAGI. The DNA for the CDR3 is TGTGCCAGCAGTTATAAGGTAGGGGGCACCTACGAGCAGTACTTC. Its protein is CASSYKVGGTYEQYF.

J is TRBJ2-1 and V is TRBV5-6; maybe TRBD2 (5 bases). Trimming cost V 3 bases and J 0 bases, with 13 bases left between them. Germline CDR1 and CDR2: SGHDT and YYEEEE. The CDR3 totals 16 residues. The CDR3 here is CASSWAGISSYNEQFF. Here the CDR3 DNA reads TGTGCCAGCAGCTGGGCCGGGATCAGCTCCTACAATGAGCAGTTCTTC.

The rearrangement joins TRBV10-3 to TRBJ2-1, with 7 bases aligning to TRBD1. Germline CDR1 ENHRY, CDR2 SYGVKD. The CDR3 runs to 14 residues. J was trimmed by 0 bases and V by 7 bases; bases with no gene match: 3. The CDR3 bases are TGTGCCATCAACGGGGACAGCTCCTACAATGAGCAGTTCTTC. It translates to CAINGDSSYNEQFF.

The chain joins TRBV6-5 to TRBJ1-2; perhaps TRBD1 as D (5 bases). With 7 bases removed from V and 0 bases from J, the gap between germline ends came to 12 bases. Germline V CDR1 and CDR2: MNHEY, SVGAGI. The length of the CDR3 is 14 residues. The CDR3 sequence is CASTSGDTNYGYTF. DNA for the CDR3: TGTGCCAGCACCTCGGGGGATACTAACTATGGCTACACCTTC.

The rearrangement joins TRBV9 to TRBJ2-2; TRBD2 aligns across 9 bases. Germline loops: CDR1 SGDLS, CDR2 YYNGEE. V shed 4 bases and J 4 bases; nucleotides not matched to a gene: 17. The CDR3 covers 19 residues. The CDR3 bases are TGTGCCAGCAGCACCAGCCTTCGGGCTAGCGGGGCAATCACCGGGGAGCTGTTTTTT. This encodes CASSTSLRASGAITGELFF.